This T cell receptor (beta chain) appears in the sequencing data of a study of CXCR3-negative and CXCR3-positive naive CD8 T cells. Study observations and caveats: In CXCR3-positive naive cells, the TRB CDR3s were more hydrophobic than in CXCR3-negative naive cells. Diversity in memory CD8+ cells fell much lower than the comparably high levels seen in both naive subsets.

Note on this clonotype: What it binds is unknown.

CD45RO-CCR7+CD27+CD95- was the phenotype of naive CD8+ T cells. The authors made the TRB cDNA libraries by 5' RACE using UMI labels. From the 5' RACE reads, TCRdb lists one entry per CDR3 protein and no DNA. This repertoire includes over 100,000 distinct CDR3 sequences. The CDR3 length is 15 residues. The receptor was derived from a human donor in good health. Some clones in this sample may be carry-over from other donors' samples. Sequencing was performed on naive CXCR3+ CD8+ T cells from blood. Subset in this sample: CD45RO-CCR7+CD27+CD95- naive CD8+ T cells expressing CXCR3 (TNR3+). This chain links TRBV12-3 or TRBV12-4 with TRBJ2-1; TCRdb's D call, TRBD2, is unchecked because there is no DNA. CDR3 region: CASSFFLTSELEQFF.